This T cell receptor (beta chain) was profiled in a study of blood T cell repertoires in COVID-19 (dated by TCRdb to 2018 to 2021). The study in broad terms: Samples from collaborators originated in the United States, Italy and Spain and spanned both the acute and convalescent phases of COVID-19. Where HLA class I and class II types were available, the types were taken from metadata supplied by the sample provider, not from assay-based typing. The prospective study material was composed of cDNA or gDNA derived from T cells, B-cell-depleted T cells, or PBMCs. Subjects who had been exposed to COVID-19, were actively infected with it, or had recovered from it provided the deeply sampled blood TCRbeta repertoires that made up the dataset. The repertoires were released in a freely available public database intended as a resource for research on the immune response to SARS-CoV-2. Samples came from the ongoing ImmuneRACE study (first 160 participants) plus 1,254 subjects from 6 global collaborators. Sample metadata almost always included a de-identified subject ID, COVID-19 status, age in years and sex.

TCRbeta CDR3 regions were amplified from genomic DNA using the immunoSEQ Assay, a bias-controlled multiplex PCR. The authors processed their data as follows. Within the assay, amplification of reference gene primers was used to estimate how many nucleated cells each sample contained. To quantify the absolute abundance of each unique TCRbeta CDR3 rearrangement, sequence reads were collapsed and filtered. For each sample, productive Simpson clonality was calculated as the square root of Simpson's diversity index across productive rearrangements. TCRdb took this table from immuneACCESS and kept in-frame rearrangements with V and J called. Such tables lack part of the clones; where checked against another copy, unresolved V genes explain under half of the gap, and the rest is unexplained. The V and J calls and clone size were taken over from that table, and D and trimming were inferred from the DNA. The sample profile shows 300,000 to 350,000 clones; around 88% of them were found once. 2.5% to 3% of the sample is in the top ten clones.

Each collaborating institution followed its own protocols to collect whole blood in K2EDTA tubes. Collaborator samples were shipped for TCRbeta analysis as frozen whole blood, isolated PBMCs, or DNA extracted from either sample type. Comment on this clone: Its antigen is still unknown. Qualities for individual bases were not recorded, and no much larger clone is one base off. The same CDR3 also results from other DNA sequences found in this sample.

From its cysteine to its phenylalanine, the CDR3 spans 13 amino acids. The kept DNA is CDR3 alone, 39 bases in frame from the first base. Reading the germline V gene gives CDR1 KGHSH and CDR2 LQKENI. V was cut back by 3 bases and J by 2 bases, leaving a gap of 7 bases between them. Findings and caveats that apply to the study as a whole: How much clinical and demographic metadata was included differed by source and by participant, and the metadata was provided uncurated.

The sequence came from a young man with active or convalescent COVID-19. Sequenced material: peripheral blood. The chain uses TRBV18 and TRBJ2-5, with a weak D call of TRBD1 (5 bases match). This receptor carries the CDR3 CASSPSGQETQYF. The nucleotide sequence reads TGTGCCAGCTCACCGTCAGGGCAAGAGACCCAGTACTTC.